The 12 T cell receptor beta chains below were found in one sample sequenced in a study of PD-L1 blockade in urothelial cancer. Repertoires were generated with immunoSEQ multiplex PCR, while TCRdb's copy carries only in-frame clones and drops some. The repertoire includes about 95,000 clones, roughly 90% of them detected once, and 1.5% to 2% sits in the top ten. Time point here: pretreatment peripheral blood. The sequencing here drew on PBMCs, taken around atezolizumab (anti-PD-L1) treatment. The receptors here all came from a man between 60 and 70 years old with urothelial cancer.

The chain uses TRBV29-1 and TRBJ2-3, with D perhaps matching TRBD2 (7 bases). The CDR3 covers 15 residues. The V end lost 4 bases, the J end lost 0 bases, and 14 bases lay between the germline ends. The germline gives CDR1 SQVTM, CDR2 ANQGSEA. CDR3 loop: CSVVGGGPSTDTQYF. CDR3 bases: TGCAGCGTTGTTGGGGGGGGGCCTAGCACAGATACGCAGTATTTT.

The chain recombines TRBV2 with TRBJ1-1; 10 nucleotides agree with TRBD1. With 4 bases clipped from V and 4 bases from J, the junction kept 6 bases outside the gene matches. Germline V CDR1 and CDR2: SNHLY, FYNNEI. CDR3 length: 15 amino acids. CDR3 sequence reads: CASSARQGAGTEAFF. Written as DNA, the CDR3 is TGTGCCAGCAGTGCCCGACAGGGGGCTGGCACTGAAGCTTTCTTT.

The chain uses TRBV2 and TRBJ1-5; D may be TRBD1 (5 bases). Germline V CDR1 and CDR2: SNHLY, FYNNEI. Trimming cost V 5 bases and J 6 bases, with 11 bases left between them. The CDR3 consists of 13 residues. The CDR3, as DNA: TGTGCCAGCAGTTATGGGGGAGGTCAGCCCCAGCATTTT. It specifies CASSYGGGQPQHF.

The chain couples TRBV9 to TRBJ2-4, with a weak D call TRBD1 (6 bases). This CDR3 is 16 amino acids long. Germline assignment: CDR1 SGDLS and CDR2 YYNGEE. The V end was cut by 0 bases, the J end by 1 base, with 11 bases between. The DNA for the CDR3 is TGTGCCAGCAGCGTAGCTACAGGGAACGCCAAAAACATTCAGTACTTC. Translated, it gives CASSVATGNAKNIQYF.

The chain couples TRBV7-7 to TRBJ2-5; 9 bases agree with TRBD2. J gave up 3 bases and V 2 bases, and 7 bases lay outside the gene matches. Germline V CDR1 and CDR2: SSHAT, FNYEAQ (reference sequence). The CDR3 is 16 amino acids. The CDR3 DNA reads TGTGCCAGCAGCTTAACGGGCGGGGGGGCTAAAGAGACCCAGTACTTC. Amino acids: CASSLTGGGAKETQYF.

The chain employs TRBV11-2 and TRBJ1-4; D is perhaps TRBD1 (5 bases). V was cut by 2 bases and J by 5 bases, with 6 bases left in between. Per the germline V gene, CDR1 is SGHAT and CDR2 is FQNNGV. CDR3 size: 13 residues. CDR3 amino acids: CASSLRGNEKLFF. The DNA for the CDR3 is TGTGCCAGCAGCTTAAGGGGAAATGAAAAACTGTTTTTT.

This rearrangement joins TRBV11-2 to TRBJ1-1, with 9 bases aligning to TRBD1. Germline CDR1 and CDR2: SGHAT and FQNNGV. J was trimmed by 5 bases and V by 5 bases; bases with no gene match: 15. This CDR3 has 17 residues. The CDR3 reads CASSLGRTGAPRTEAFF. CDR3 sequence (DNA): TGTGCCAGCAGCCTTGGAAGGACAGGGGCCCCGAGAACTGAAGCTTTCTTT.

J is TRBJ2-2 and V is TRBV4-3; a weak D match, TRBD1 (5 bases). Germline V gene data show CDR1 as LGHNA and CDR2 as YSLEER. The CDR3 contains 15 residues. V shed 0 bases and J shed 10 bases, with 15 bases lying between them. CDR3 region: CASSQDKGRAKELFF. The CDR3 DNA follows: TGCGCCAGCAGCCAAGATAAGGGCAGGGCAAAGGAGCTGTTTTTT.

The V gene is TRBV28, the J gene TRBJ2-7, with TRBD1 identical over 11 bases. This CDR3 spans 15 amino acids. Germline lookup yields CDR1 MDHEN and CDR2 SYDVKM. V gave up 6 bases and J gave up 5 bases; unmatched junction bases: 9. In DNA form, the CDR3 reads TGTGCCAGCAGCCGACCGGACAGGGGGCGGCACGAGCAGTACTTC. This translates into CASSRPDRGRHEQYF.

The chain has TRBV7-2 and TRBJ2-7; 7 bases match TRBD2. CDR1 is SGHTA, CDR2 FQGNSA, per germline. This CDR3 has 18 residues. The V and J ends lost 2 bases and 7 bases, in that order; junction bases with no gene match: 20. The CDR3 spells CASSLIIPSAGSSGEQYF. The CDR3 DNA sequence: TGTGCCAGCAGCTTAATCATTCCCTCAGCGGGGTCCTCGGGAGAGCAGTACTTC.

The chain is built from TRBV6-5 and TRBJ2-1; weak D call: TRBD1 (6 bases). V dropped 6 bases and J dropped 6 bases, with 12 bases sitting between them. The CDR3 totals 13 residues. Germline V lookup: CDR1 MNHEY, CDR2 SVGAGI. CDR3 in amino acids: CASSRGQFNEQFF. CDR3 in DNA: TGTGCCAGCAGCCGCGGACAGTTCAATGAGCAGTTCTTC.

Here the CDR3 reads CASSGLRTQSTDTQYF. CDR3 nucleotides: TGTGCCAGCAGCGGGTTAAGGACACAGAGCACAGATACGCAGTATTTT. V is TRBV2 and J is TRBJ2-3, with D tentatively TRBD1 (5 bases). Trimming removed 6 bases from V and 0 bases from J, with 16 bases in between. CDR3 length: 16 residues. Germline CDR1 and CDR2: SNHLY and FYNNEI.